The clone carrying this T cell receptor beta chain appeared many times. Its target is unknown. This sample stems from a study of response to subunit inactivated influenza vaccine. Between the trimmed V and J ends, which lost 3 bases and 8 bases, there was a span of 2 bases. Germline V gene lookup returns CDR1 SEHNR and CDR2 FQNEAQ (reference sequence). The length of the CDR3 is 10 residues. General observations from the study: Every seasonal influenza vaccination brings in few new T cells, the authors suggested.

TCRdb analysed the RT-PCR reads with MiXCR anew, one entry per CDR3 protein. The sample lists 500,000 to 600,000 distinct CDR3 sequences, around 8% occurring once. The sequence came from a man aged 50-75 years who received an inactivated influenza vaccine. The sample here was PBMCs from blood, taken 23 months after vaccination. V and J are TRBV7-9 and TRBJ2-1, with D unresolved. The CDR3 sequence is CASSFDEQFF. CDR3 in DNA: TGTGCCAGCAGCTTTGATGAGCAGTTCTTC.